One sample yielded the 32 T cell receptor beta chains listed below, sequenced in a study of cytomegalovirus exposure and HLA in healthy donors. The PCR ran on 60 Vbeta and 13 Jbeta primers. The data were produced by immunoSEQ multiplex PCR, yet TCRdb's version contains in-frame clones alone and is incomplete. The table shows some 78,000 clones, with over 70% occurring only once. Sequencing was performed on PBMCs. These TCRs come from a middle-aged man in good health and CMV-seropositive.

The CDR3 bases are TGTGCCAGCAGCCGCTTCCAGGGAGGAGATACGCAGTATTTT. Protein sequence: CASSRFQGGDTQYF. This chain connects TRBV14 to TRBJ2-3, with TRBD2 as a possible D gene (6 bases). Between the trimmed V and J ends, which lost 4 bases and 5 bases, there was a span of 13 bases. Germline-derived CDR1 and CDR2 are SGHDN and FVKESK. The CDR3 covers 14 residues. Full variable domain (rest looked up from reference TRBV14 and TRBJ2-3): EAGVTQFPSHSVIEKGQTVTLRCDPISGHDNLYWYRRVMGKEIKFLLHFVKESKQDESGMPNNRFLAERTGGTYSTLKVQPAELEDSGVYFCASSRFQGGDTQYFGPGTRLTVL.

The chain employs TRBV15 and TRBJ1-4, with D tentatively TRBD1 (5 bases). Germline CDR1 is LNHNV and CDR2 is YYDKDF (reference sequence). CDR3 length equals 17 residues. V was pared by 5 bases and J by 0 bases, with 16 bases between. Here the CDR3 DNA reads TGTGCCACCAGCGACACCCAAGCGGGGGCAACTAATGAAAAACTGTTTTTT. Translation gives CATSDTQAGATNEKLFF.

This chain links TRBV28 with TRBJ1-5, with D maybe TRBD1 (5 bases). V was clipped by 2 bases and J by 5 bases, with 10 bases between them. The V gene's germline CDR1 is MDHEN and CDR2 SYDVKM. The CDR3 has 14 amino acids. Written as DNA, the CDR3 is TGTGCCAGCAGTTTAACAGGTTATCATCAGCCCCAGCATTTT. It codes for CASSLTGYHQPQHF.

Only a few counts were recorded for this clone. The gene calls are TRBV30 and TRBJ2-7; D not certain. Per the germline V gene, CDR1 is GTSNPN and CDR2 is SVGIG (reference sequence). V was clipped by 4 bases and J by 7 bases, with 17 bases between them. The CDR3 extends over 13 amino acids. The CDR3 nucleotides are TGTGCCTGGACTAGAGCAACCCATGGAGAGCAGTACTTC. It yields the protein CAWTRATHGEQYF.

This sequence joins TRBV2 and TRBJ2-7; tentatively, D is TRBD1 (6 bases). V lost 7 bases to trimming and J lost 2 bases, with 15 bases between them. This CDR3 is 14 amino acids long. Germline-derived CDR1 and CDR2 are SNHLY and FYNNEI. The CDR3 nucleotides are TGTGCCAGCAACAGGGAATCGGCAGCCTACGAGCAGTACTTC. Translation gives CASNRESAAYEQYF.

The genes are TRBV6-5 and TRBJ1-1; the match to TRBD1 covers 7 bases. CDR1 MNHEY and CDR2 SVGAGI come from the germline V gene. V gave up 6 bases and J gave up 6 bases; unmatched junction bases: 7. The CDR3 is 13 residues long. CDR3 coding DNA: TGTGCCAGCAGGGGGACAGCAAACGCTGAAGCTTTCTTT. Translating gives CASRGTANAEAFF.

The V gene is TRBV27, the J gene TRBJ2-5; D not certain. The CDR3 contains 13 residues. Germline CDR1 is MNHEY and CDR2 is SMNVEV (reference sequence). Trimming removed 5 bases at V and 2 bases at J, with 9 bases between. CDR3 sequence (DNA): TGTGCCAGCAGTCATCCCGGGCAAGAGACCCAGTACTTC. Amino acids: CASSHPGQETQYF.

CDR3 nucleotides: TGTGCCACCAGGGACAGGTCCTACAATGAGCAGTTCTTC. Translation: CATRDRSYNEQFF. This chain uses TRBV15 with TRBJ2-1; 7 nucleotides match TRBD1. Trimming removed 6 bases from V and 1 base from J; junction bases left unmatched: 0. The CDR3 sequence is 13 residues long. Germline V gives CDR1 LNHNV, CDR2 YYDKDF (reference sequence).

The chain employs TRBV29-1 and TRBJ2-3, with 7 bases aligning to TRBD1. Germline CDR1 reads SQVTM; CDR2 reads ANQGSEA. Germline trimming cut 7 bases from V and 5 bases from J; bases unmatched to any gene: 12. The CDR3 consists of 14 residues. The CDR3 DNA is TGCAGCGGTGCCCAACAGGGGATCGGAGATACGCAGTATTTT. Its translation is CSGAQQGIGDTQYF.

CDR3: CASSQEGGASRTEAFF. The CDR3, as DNA: TGTGCCAGCAGCCAAGAAGGGGGCGCAAGTCGCACTGAAGCTTTCTTT. This rearrangement joins TRBV5-4 to TRBJ1-1; 7 bases match TRBD1. The CDR3 length is 16 residues. Germline CDR1 and CDR2: SGHNT and YYREEE (reference sequence). V lost 4 bases, J lost 4 bases, and 13 bases stayed unmatched.

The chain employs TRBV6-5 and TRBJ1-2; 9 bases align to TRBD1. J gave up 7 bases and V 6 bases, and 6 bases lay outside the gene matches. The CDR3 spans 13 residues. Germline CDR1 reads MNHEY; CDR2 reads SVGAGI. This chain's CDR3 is CASSPWDRAGYTF. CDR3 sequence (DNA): TGTGCCAGCAGCCCTTGGGACAGGGCTGGCTACACCTTC.

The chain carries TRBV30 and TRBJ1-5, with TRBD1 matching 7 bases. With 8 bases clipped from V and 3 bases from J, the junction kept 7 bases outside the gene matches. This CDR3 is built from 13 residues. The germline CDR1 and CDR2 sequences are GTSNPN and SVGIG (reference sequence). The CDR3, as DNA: TGTGCCGCAACGGGACAGATCAATCAGCCCCAGCATTTT. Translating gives CAATGQINQPQHF.

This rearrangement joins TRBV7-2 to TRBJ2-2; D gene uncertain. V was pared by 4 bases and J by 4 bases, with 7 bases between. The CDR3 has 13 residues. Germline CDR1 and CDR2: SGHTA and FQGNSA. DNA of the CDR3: TGTGCCAGCAGCTCAGACTTCACCGGGGAGCTGTTTTTT. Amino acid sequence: CASSSDFTGELFF.

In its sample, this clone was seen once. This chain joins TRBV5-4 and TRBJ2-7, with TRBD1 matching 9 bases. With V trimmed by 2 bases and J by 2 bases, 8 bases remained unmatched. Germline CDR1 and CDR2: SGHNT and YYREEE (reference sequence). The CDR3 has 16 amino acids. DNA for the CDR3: TGTGCCAGCAGCTTACGGACAGGGGCTACCGCCTACGAGCAGTACTTC. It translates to CASSLRTGATAYEQYF.

CDR3 region: CASSLAGLAGGPETQYF. The CDR3 DNA reads TGTGCCAGCAGCTTAGCGGGGCTAGCGGGGGGGCCGGAGACCCAGTACTTC. The V and J genes are TRBV7-2 and TRBJ2-5; 12 bases line up with TRBD2. Germline trimming cut 0 bases from V and 5 bases from J; bases unmatched to any gene: 7. Germline loops: CDR1 SGHTA, CDR2 FQGNSA. This CDR3 spans 17 amino acids.

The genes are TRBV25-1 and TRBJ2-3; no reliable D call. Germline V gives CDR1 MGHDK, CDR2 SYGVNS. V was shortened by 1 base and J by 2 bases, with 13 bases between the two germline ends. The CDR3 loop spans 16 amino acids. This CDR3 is CASSESGSFTTDTQYF. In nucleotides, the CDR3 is TGTGCCAGCAGTGAATCAGGATCCTTCACCACAGATACGCAGTATTTT.

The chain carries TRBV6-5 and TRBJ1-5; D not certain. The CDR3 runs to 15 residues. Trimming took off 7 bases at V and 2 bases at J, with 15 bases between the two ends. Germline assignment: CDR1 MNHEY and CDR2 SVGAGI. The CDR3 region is CASTITSGGNQPQHF. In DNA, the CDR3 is TGTGCCAGCACCATTACTTCAGGCGGCAATCAGCCCCAGCATTTT.

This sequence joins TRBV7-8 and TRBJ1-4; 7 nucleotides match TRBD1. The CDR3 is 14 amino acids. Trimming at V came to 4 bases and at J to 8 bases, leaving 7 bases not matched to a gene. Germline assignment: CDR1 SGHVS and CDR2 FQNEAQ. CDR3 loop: CASSSETGDEKLFF. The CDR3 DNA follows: TGTGCCAGCAGCTCAGAAACAGGGGACGAAAAACTGTTTTTT.

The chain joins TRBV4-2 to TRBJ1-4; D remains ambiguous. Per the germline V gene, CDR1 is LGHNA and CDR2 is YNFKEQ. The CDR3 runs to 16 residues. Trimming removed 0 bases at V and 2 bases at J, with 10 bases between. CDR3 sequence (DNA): TGTGCCAGCAGCCAAGATCGGAGGTCGACTAATGAAAAACTGTTTTTT. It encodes CASSQDRRSTNEKLFF.

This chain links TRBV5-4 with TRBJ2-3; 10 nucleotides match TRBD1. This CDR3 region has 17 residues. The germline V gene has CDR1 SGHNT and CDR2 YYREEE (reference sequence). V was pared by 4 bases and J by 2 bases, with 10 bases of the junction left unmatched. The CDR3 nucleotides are TGTGCCAGCAGCCAGAGACAGGGGGCGCTTTTCACAGATACGCAGTATTTT. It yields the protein CASSQRQGALFTDTQYF.

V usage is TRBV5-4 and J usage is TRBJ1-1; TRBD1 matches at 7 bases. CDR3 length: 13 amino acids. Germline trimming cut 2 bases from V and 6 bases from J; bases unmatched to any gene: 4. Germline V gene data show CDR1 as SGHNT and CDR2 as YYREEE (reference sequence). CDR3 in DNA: TGTGCCAGCAGCTTAAGACAGGGCGCTGAAGCTTTCTTT. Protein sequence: CASSLRQGAEAFF.

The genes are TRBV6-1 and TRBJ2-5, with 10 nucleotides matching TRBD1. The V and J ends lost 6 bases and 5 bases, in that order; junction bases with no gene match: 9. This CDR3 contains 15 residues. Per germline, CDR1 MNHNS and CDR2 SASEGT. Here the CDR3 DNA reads TGTGCCAGCAGAAAAGGGACAGGGGTTGGCGAGACCCAGTACTTC. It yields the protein CASRKGTGVGETQYF.

CDR3 DNA sequence: TGTGCCGCCCGACAGGGAGCCGCTGGAAACACCATATATTTT. Translated: CAARQGAAGNTIYF. The J gene is TRBJ1-3, the V gene TRBV10-3; 7 bases map to TRBD1. Germline lookup yields CDR1 ENHRY and CDR2 SYGVKD. CDR3 length equals 14 residues. The V and J ends lost 11 bases and 2 bases, in that order; junction bases with no gene match: 9.

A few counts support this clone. The CDR3 here is CASSVPSGGASETQYF. The DNA for the CDR3 is TGTGCCAGCAGCGTCCCTAGCGGGGGGGCCTCAGAGACCCAGTACTTC. The rearrangement uses TRBV7-2 and TRBJ2-5; 12 bases map to TRBD2. The CDR3 is 16 amino acids. Trimming removed 5 bases from V and 4 bases from J; junction bases left unmatched: 8. The V gene's germline CDR1 is SGHTA and CDR2 FQGNSA.

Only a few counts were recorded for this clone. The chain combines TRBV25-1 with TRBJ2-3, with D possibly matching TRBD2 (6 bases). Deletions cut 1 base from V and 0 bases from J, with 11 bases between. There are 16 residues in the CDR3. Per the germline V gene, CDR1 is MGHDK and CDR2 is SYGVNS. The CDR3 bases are TGTGCCAGCAGTGAATCGGAGGGCAGGAGCACAGATACGCAGTATTTT. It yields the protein CASSESEGRSTDTQYF.

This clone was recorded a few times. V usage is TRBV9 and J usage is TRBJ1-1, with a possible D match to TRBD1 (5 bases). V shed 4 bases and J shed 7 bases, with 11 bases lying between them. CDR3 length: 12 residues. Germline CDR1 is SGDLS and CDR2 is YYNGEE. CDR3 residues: CASSFSGGEAFF. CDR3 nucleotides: TGTGCCAGCAGCTTCTCGGGGGGTGAAGCTTTCTTT.

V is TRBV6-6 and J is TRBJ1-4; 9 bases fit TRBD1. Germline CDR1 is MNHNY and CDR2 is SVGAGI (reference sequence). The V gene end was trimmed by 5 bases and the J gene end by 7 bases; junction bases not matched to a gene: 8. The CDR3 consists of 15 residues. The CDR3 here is CASSPVTGGAEKLFF. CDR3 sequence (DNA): TGTGCCAGCAGTCCGGTGACAGGGGGGGCTGAAAAACTGTTTTTT.

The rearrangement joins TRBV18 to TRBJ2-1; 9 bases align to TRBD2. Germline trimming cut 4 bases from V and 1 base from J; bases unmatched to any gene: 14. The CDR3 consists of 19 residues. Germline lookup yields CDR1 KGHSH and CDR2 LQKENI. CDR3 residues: CASSQGGTSRIQSYNEQFF. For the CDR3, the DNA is TGTGCCAGCTCACAGGGGGGGACTAGCAGGATCCAGTCCTACAATGAGCAGTTCTTC.

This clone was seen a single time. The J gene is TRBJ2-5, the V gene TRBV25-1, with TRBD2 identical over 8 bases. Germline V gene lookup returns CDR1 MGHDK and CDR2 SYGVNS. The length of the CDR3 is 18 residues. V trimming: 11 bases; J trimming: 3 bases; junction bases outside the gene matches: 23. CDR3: CADSSGRGESYAEETQYF. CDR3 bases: TGTGCCGATTCGAGCGGGAGAGGAGAGTCGTACGCCGAAGAGACCCAGTACTTC.

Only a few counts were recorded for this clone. CDR3 bases: TGTGCCAGTAATACGGGACAGTGGAACACTGAAGCTTTCTTT. Translating gives CASNTGQWNTEAFF. This chain links TRBV19 with TRBJ1-1, with 7 nucleotides matching TRBD1. The V gene's germline CDR1 is LNHDA and CDR2 SQIVND (reference sequence). The CDR3 is made up of 14 amino acids. Trimming took 7 bases from V and 1 from J; bases not matched to a gene: 6.

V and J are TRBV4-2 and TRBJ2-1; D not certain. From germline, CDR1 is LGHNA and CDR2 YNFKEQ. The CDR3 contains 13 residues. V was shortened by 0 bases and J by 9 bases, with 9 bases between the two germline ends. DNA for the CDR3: TGTGCCAGCAGCCAAGAGACTGCCGGTGAGCAGTTCTTC. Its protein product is CASSQETAGEQFF.

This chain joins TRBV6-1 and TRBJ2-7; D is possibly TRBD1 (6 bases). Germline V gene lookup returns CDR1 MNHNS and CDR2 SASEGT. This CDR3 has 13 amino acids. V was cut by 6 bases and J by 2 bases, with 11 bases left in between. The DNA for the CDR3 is TGTGCCAGCAGGCCGGGACAAACCTACGAGCAGTACTTC. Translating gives CASRPGQTYEQYF.